A selection of T cell receptor beta chains follows, all from one sample in a study of blood T cell repertoires in COVID-19. Generated by immunoSEQ multiplex PCR, the TCRdb table keeps only in-frame clones and is missing some. The sample consists of some 90,000 clones, about 80% of them appearing once. Sequenced input: peripheral blood. These receptors all stem from a human donor in a cohort sampled during active COVID-19. Each CDR3 is given with its conserved first and last residue. Each record gives: D gene, V gene, clone size, J gene, CDR3 protein, CDR3 DNA. The D gene is left open where the match is weak. The size entry is marked missing in some rows and otherwise reads once, few, many or a size class.

-	TRBV5-1	-	TRBJ2-7	CASSPVAGAYEQYF	TGCGCCAGCAGCCCGGTCGCAGGGGCCTACGAGCAGTACTTC
-	TRBV11-2	-	TRBJ1-3	CASTPSPGNTIYF	TGTGCCAGCACCCCTTCCCCGGGAAACACCATATATTTT
TRBD1	TRBV7-2	-	TRBJ2-7	CASSLSAQGAYEQYF	TGTGCCAGCAGCTTATCGGCACAGGGGGCCTACGAGCAGTACTTC
-	TRBV5-1	-	TRBJ2-2	CASSGLVHGELFF	TGCGCCAGCAGCGGCCTAGTGCACGGGGAGCTGTTTTTT
TRBD1	TRBV4-1	many	TRBJ2-7	CASSPGQGAYEQYF	TGCGCCAGCAGCCCGGGACAGGGCGCCTACGAGCAGTACTTC
-	TRBV7-3	-	TRBJ2-7	CASSLDRSSGQYF	TGTGCCAGCAGCCTAGACAGGTCCAGCGGGCAGTACTTC
TRBD2	TRBV28	-	TRBJ2-2	CATGGRVNTGELFF	TGTGCCACCGGAGGGAGGGTGAACACCGGGGAGCTGTTTTTT
TRBD1	TRBV5-1	-	TRBJ2-7	CASSPGTVNSYEQYF	TGCGCCAGCAGCCCTGGGACAGTAAACTCCTACGAGCAGTACTTC
-	TRBV28	-	TRBJ1-1	CASNPDWRGTEAFF	TGTGCCAGCAACCCGGACTGGAGGGGAACTGAAGCTTTCTTT
TRBD1	TRBV5-4	-	TRBJ1-6	CASSLGTGPNSPLHF	TGTGCCAGCAGCTTGGGGACAGGTCCTAATTCACCCCTCCACTTT